The 30 T cell receptor beta chains listed next were all sequenced from one sample in a study of cytomegalovirus exposure and HLA in healthy donors. Vbeta (60) and Jbeta (13) primers were used in the PCR. Produced via immunoSEQ multiplex PCR; TCRdb's table is partial and in-frame only. The sample contains around 200,000 clones, roughly four fifths of which appear only once. Source material: PBMCs. The receptors stem from a man aged 45-65 years in good health and CMV-seronegative.

This clone was seen a handful of times. The rearrangement links TRBV5-4 to TRBJ2-3, with TRBD2 matching over 13 bases. CDR3 length: 17 residues. The V and J ends lost 0 bases and 2 bases, in that order; junction bases with no gene match: 3. CDR1 SGHNT and CDR2 YYREEE come from the germline V gene (reference sequence). The DNA of the CDR3 is TGTGCCAGCAGCTTGGCCGGACTAGCGGGGGTCACAGATACGCAGTATTTT. This translates into CASSLAGLAGVTDTQYF. Supplemented by reference TRBV5-4 and TRBJ2-3, the full variable domain reads ETGVTQSPTHLIKTRGQQVTLRCSSQSGHNTVSWYQQALGQGPQFIFQYYREEENGRGNFPPRFSGLQFPNYSSELNVNALELDDSALYLCASSLAGLAGVTDTQYFGPGTRLTVL.

This chain uses TRBV5-1 with TRBJ1-6; no definite D call. Germline loops: CDR1 SGHRS, CDR2 YFSETQ. Trimming removed 1 base at V and 0 bases at J, with 11 bases between. The CDR3 loop spans 17 amino acids. CDR3 in amino acids: CASSLSRFSSYNSPLHF. CDR3 DNA: TGCGCCAGCAGCTTGTCCCGGTTTAGCTCCTATAATTCACCCCTCCACTTT.

This chain connects TRBV6-5 to TRBJ2-2, with TRBD1 matching over 8 bases. Trimming at V came to 6 bases and at J to 4 bases, leaving 4 bases not matched to a gene. Germline assignment: CDR1 MNHEY and CDR2 SVGAGI. The CDR3 covers 14 residues. The CDR3 reads CASSKTGGTGELFF. DNA of the CDR3: TGTGCCAGCAGCAAAACAGGGGGCACCGGGGAGCTGTTTTTT.

The V gene is TRBV2, the J gene TRBJ2-7; TRBD2 agrees at 8 bases. In germline, CDR1 is SNHLY, CDR2 FYNNEI. With V trimmed by 3 bases and J by 4 bases, 8 bases remained unmatched. This CDR3 is 15 amino acids long. The CDR3 sequence is CASSDLAGISYEQYF. The CDR3 nucleotides are TGTGCCAGCAGTGATTTAGCGGGGATTTCTTACGAGCAGTACTTC.

V and J are TRBV9 and TRBJ2-2, with 10 bases lining up with TRBD1. The trim removed 7 bases at V and 6 bases at J, leaving 18 bases unmatched. The CDR3 contains 18 residues. Germline V gives CDR1 SGDLS, CDR2 YYNGEE. CDR3 sequence reads: CASGASRSRTGGPGELFF. The CDR3 DNA reads TGTGCCAGCGGCGCTTCGCGGTCCAGGACAGGGGGTCCCGGGGAGCTGTTTTTT.

The chain combines TRBV4-2 with TRBJ2-1, with 8 positions matching TRBD2. The germline V gene encodes CDR1 LGHNA and CDR2 YNFKEQ. Germline trimming cut 0 bases from V and 5 bases from J; bases unmatched to any gene: 6. CDR3 length: 16 residues. The CDR3 reads CASSQDRLAGHNEQFF. The CDR3 DNA sequence: TGTGCCAGCAGCCAAGATAGGCTAGCGGGTCACAATGAGCAGTTCTTC.

This chain joins TRBV29-1 and TRBJ1-1; 10 nucleotides match TRBD1. Losses at the gene ends were 6 bases for V and 10 bases for J; bases not matched to a gene: 11. The CDR3 consists of 13 residues. CDR1 SQVTM and CDR2 ANQGSEA come from the germline V gene. CDR3 sequence reads: CSVTPGQGPTAFF. Written as DNA, the CDR3 is TGCAGCGTCACGCCGGGACAGGGGCCAACAGCTTTCTTT.

There are a few counts of this clone. The chain employs TRBV7-3 and TRBJ1-6; D possibly corresponds to TRBD1 (6 bases). V shed 4 bases and J shed 7 bases, with 8 bases lying between them. The CDR3 totals 13 residues. Germline CDR1 is SGHTA and CDR2 is FQGTGA. This CDR3 reads CASSSQGNSPLHF. As DNA, the CDR3 is TGTGCCAGCAGCTCACAGGGAAATTCACCCCTCCACTTT.

V is TRBV5-4 and J is TRBJ2-7; TRBD1 might be the D (6 bases). CDR1 is SGHNT, CDR2 YYREEE, per germline (reference sequence). The germline V and J ends were trimmed by 4 bases and 2 bases, with 13 bases remaining between them. The CDR3 totals 14 residues. The CDR3 loop reads CASSQGQNPYEQYF. CDR3 DNA sequence: TGTGCCAGCAGCCAAGGACAGAATCCCTACGAGCAGTACTTC.

This chain uses TRBV4-3 with TRBJ2-1; weak D call: TRBD2 (6 bases). V lost 4 bases, J lost 2 bases, and 12 bases lay in between. The CDR3 sequence is 15 residues long. The germline V gene encodes CDR1 LGHNA and CDR2 YSLEER. The DNA for the CDR3 is TGCGCCAGCAGCCCTCCGGGCGGGACCTACAATGAGCAGTTCTTC. It encodes CASSPPGGTYNEQFF.

The chain uses TRBV7-9 and TRBJ2-3, with TRBD1 matching over 9 bases. Germline CDR1 and CDR2: SEHNR and FQNEAQ (reference sequence). CDR3 length: 16 residues. The V and J ends lost 4 bases and 8 bases, in that order; junction bases with no gene match: 13. The CDR3, as DNA: TGTGCCAGCAGCTCCCATTGGGACAGGGCTGTTGGTACGCAGTATTTT. This encodes CASSSHWDRAVGTQYF.

V and J are TRBV11-2 and TRBJ2-1; 8 nucleotides align to TRBD2. The CDR3 length is 13 residues. The V gene end was trimmed by 0 bases and the J gene end by 16 bases; junction bases not matched to a gene: 8. CDR1 and CDR2 (germline): SGHAT, FQNNGV. The CDR3 sequence is CASSLDRSGGSFF. The CDR3 bases are TGTGCCAGCAGCTTAGATCGATCGGGAGGGTCATTCTTC.

The CDR3 region is CASRPGVTNEKLFF. CDR3 coding DNA: TGTGCCAGCAGGCCAGGGGTTACTAATGAAAAACTGTTTTTT. The genes are TRBV28 and TRBJ1-4, with D possibly TRBD1 on 6 matching bases. The germline V gene has CDR1 MDHEN and CDR2 SYDVKM. This CDR3 contains 14 residues. Trimming removed 6 bases at V and 2 bases at J, with 10 bases between.

The chain employs TRBV6-5 and TRBJ1-5; unclear D gene. Germline loops: CDR1 MNHEY, CDR2 SVGAGI. V was shortened by 7 bases and J by 0 bases, with 13 bases between the two germline ends. The CDR3 sequence is 15 residues long. CDR3 sequence reads: CASTMHANSNQPQHF. CDR3 coding DNA: TGTGCCAGCACAATGCATGCTAATAGCAATCAGCCCCAGCATTTT.

The rearrangement joins TRBV18 to TRBJ1-2; D ambiguous. There are 12 residues in the CDR3. V lost 2 bases to trimming and J lost 5 bases, with 6 bases between them. The germline gives CDR1 KGHSH, CDR2 LQKENI. The CDR3 loop reads CASSPDLYGYTF. The CDR3 DNA reads as TGTGCCAGCTCACCAGACTTGTATGGCTACACCTTC.

In nucleotides, the CDR3 is TGTGCCAGCAGATTACAGGGGAACACTGAAGCTTTCTTT. Protein sequence: CASRLQGNTEAFF. The V call is TRBV7-8, the J call TRBJ1-1, with D perhaps TRBD1 (6 bases). CDR3 length equals 13 residues. Trimming stripped 6 bases from V and 1 base from J, with 9 bases between. Per germline, CDR1 SGHVS and CDR2 FQNEAQ.

This clone turned up a few times. This chain connects TRBV7-3 to TRBJ2-1; TRBD2 matches 10 bases. The CDR3 is 15 residues long. With 5 bases clipped from V and 6 bases from J, the junction kept 7 bases outside the gene matches. CDR1 and CDR2 from the germline V gene are SGHTA and FQGTGA. Written as DNA, the CDR3 is TGTGCCAGCAGCCCCTTAGCGGGAGGAGTCAATGAGCAGTTCTTC. It is translated as CASSPLAGGVNEQFF.

The chain joins TRBV9 to TRBJ2-5; 11 bases map to TRBD2. J lost 5 bases, V lost 3 bases, and 12 bases had no gene match. This CDR3 is 17 amino acids long. Germline values: CDR1 SGDLS, CDR2 YYNGEE. The DNA of the CDR3 is TGTGCCAGCAGCGAGGGGGCTAGCGGGGGGCGGGGGGAGACCCAGTACTTC. This sequence encodes CASSEGASGGRGETQYF.

This chain connects TRBV5-1 to TRBJ2-3; TRBD2 matches at 13 bases. CDR3 length: 17 amino acids. Germline trimming cut 0 bases from V and 4 bases from J; bases unmatched to any gene: 5. The germline CDR1 and CDR2 sequences are SGHRS and YFSETQ. CDR3: CASSLGLAGGGADTQYF. The CDR3 nucleotides read TGCGCCAGCAGCTTGGGACTAGCGGGAGGAGGCGCAGATACGCAGTATTTT.

This chain uses TRBV30 with TRBJ1-5, with D hard to call. CDR1 GTSNPN and CDR2 SVGIG come from the germline V gene (reference sequence). CDR3 length: 13 amino acids. V lost 1 base, J lost 9 bases, and 13 bases lay in between. The chain's CDR3 is CAWSGRTSGPQHF. For the CDR3, the DNA is TGTGCCTGGAGTGGCAGAACCTCAGGGCCCCAGCATTTT.

The chain recombines TRBV18 with TRBJ1-4; 7 bases align to TRBD1. CDR1 and CDR2 (germline): KGHSH, LQKENI. V dropped 4 bases and J dropped 2; count of bases not matched to a gene: 10. The CDR3 is 17 residues long. Written as DNA, the CDR3 is TGTGCCAGCTCACGGAACGACCCAGGGGGTACTAATGAAAAACTGTTTTTT. Its protein is CASSRNDPGGTNEKLFF.

The chain has TRBV7-2 and TRBJ2-5; possibly TRBD2 for D (5 bases). The V end lost 1 base, the J end lost 5 bases, and 11 bases lay between the germline ends. CDR1 is SGHTA and CDR2 is FQGNSA in the germline V gene. The length of the CDR3 is 14 residues. The DNA for the CDR3 is TGTGCCAGCAGCTTAGACCGGGGTCGGGAGACCCAGTACTTC. Translated, it gives CASSLDRGRETQYF.

The chain uses TRBV9 and TRBJ2-3; TRBD2 matches 11 bases. The germline V gene encodes CDR1 SGDLS and CDR2 YYNGEE. V was clipped by 4 bases and J by 3 bases; unmatched bases: 7. CDR3 length: 16 amino acids. DNA for the CDR3: TGTGCCAGCAGCATATCTAGCGGGGGGCAGACAGATACGCAGTATTTT. Protein product: CASSISSGGQTDTQYF.

This chain links TRBV9 with TRBJ2-7; TRBD2 agrees at 8 bases. Germline-derived CDR1 and CDR2 are SGDLS and YYNGEE. V lost 4 bases and J lost 6; bases outside the gene matches: 15. The CDR3 contains 16 residues. In DNA, the CDR3 is TGTGCCAGCAGCACCCGGCGGGTAGCGGGACCCGGCGAGCAGTACTTC. Its protein product is CASSTRRVAGPGEQYF.

This sequence joins TRBV6-5 and TRBJ1-3; D unclear. The CDR3 loop spans 13 amino acids. Germline CDR1 is MNHEY and CDR2 is SVGAGI. Between the trimmed V and J ends, which lost 6 bases and 3 bases, there was a span of 9 bases. As DNA, the CDR3 is TGTGCCAGCAGCACAGCAGTTGGAAACACCATATATTTT. Translation: CASSTAVGNTIYF.

The chain recombines TRBV28 with TRBJ2-7, with 8 bases that match TRBD1. The CDR3 consists of 14 residues. Per germline, CDR1 MDHEN and CDR2 SYDVKM. Trimming cost V 3 bases and J 1 base; bases outside gene matches: 2. Here the CDR3 DNA reads TGTGCCAGCAGTTTCAGGGGGCGTTCCTACGAGCAGTACTTC. Translation gives CASSFRGRSYEQYF.

The chain is built from TRBV4-3 and TRBJ2-7; no definite D call. The ends were cut back, 1 base at V and 2 bases at J, with 6 bases in the middle. Looked up from germline, CDR1 is LGHNA and CDR2 is YSLEER. The CDR3 loop spans 13 amino acids. The CDR3 sequence is CASSQAEAYEQYF. CDR3 bases: TGCGCCAGCAGCCAAGCAGAAGCCTACGAGCAGTACTTC.

The chain combines TRBV30 with TRBJ1-5; D not resolved. Per germline, CDR1 GTSNPN and CDR2 SVGIG (reference sequence). The CDR3 contains 13 residues. The V gene lost 7 bases and the J gene lost 0 bases, with 10 bases spanning the gap. CDR3 coding DNA: TGTGCCTTCGGACGGGATAGCAATCAGCCCCAGCATTTT. It specifies CAFGRDSNQPQHF.

This clone was found a few times. CDR3 sequence: CASSYTGGGSEAFF. In nucleotides, the CDR3 is TGTGCCAGCAGCTACACAGGGGGGGGATCTGAAGCTTTCTTT. The chain has TRBV7-9 and TRBJ1-1, with 8 positions matching TRBD1. Trimming took 4 bases from V and 6 from J; bases not matched to a gene: 7. The CDR3 contains 14 residues. Germline assignment: CDR1 SEHNR and CDR2 FQNEAQ (reference sequence).

This chain uses TRBV18 with TRBJ1-2, with 7 bases matching TRBD1. The V gene's germline CDR1 is KGHSH and CDR2 LQKENI. The CDR3 contains 19 residues. The trim removed 5 bases at V and 2 bases at J, leaving 20 bases unmatched. The CDR3 region is CASSSSQGGVSDRNYGYTF. CDR3 DNA sequence: TGTGCCAGCTCATCCAGTCAGGGGGGAGTGAGCGACCGAAACTATGGCTACACCTTC.